The subject of this entry is one TCR beta chain. This sample was included in a study of shared clonotypes between healthy human individuals. The method was immunoSEQ multiplex PCR; TCRdb's version includes in-frame clones alone and lacks a portion of them. The sample holds about 1,500,000 clones, roughly 95% seen once. Germline V gene lookup returns CDR1 MDHEN and CDR2 SYDVKM. With V trimmed by 4 bases and J by 4 bases, 11 bases remained unmatched. The length of the CDR3 is 16 residues. The source of this sequence is a man in his thirties or forties in good health. The sequenced sample consisted of naive CD4+ T cells sorted from blood. Described subset: CD45RA+ positively selected. This chain links TRBV28 with TRBJ2-3, with 7 bases lining up with TRBD1. CDR3 in amino acids: CASSSGGAGIADTQYF. The DNA of the CDR3 is TGTGCCAGCAGTTCAGGGGGAGCCGGGATAGCAGATACGCAGTATTTT.